The rows below give T cell receptor beta chains drawn from one sample of a study of cytomegalovirus exposure and HLA in healthy donors. Clones were read by immunoSEQ multiplex PCR, and TCRdb kept only the in-frame ones, dropping some. The sample data list approximately 110,000 clones. The sample taken for sequencing was PBMCs. The receptors originated from a man in his forties in good health and CMV-seropositive. Each CDR3 is given with its conserved first and last residue. A D gene is named only where the DNA matches it firmly.

d_gene	j_gene	v_gene	CDR3aa	CDR3nt
.	TRBJ1-1	TRBV27	CASSLLADTEAFF	TGTGCCAGCAGTTTATTGGCGGACACTGAAGCTTTCTTT
.	TRBJ2-7	TRBV19	CASQVQRQVVEQYF	TGTGCCAGTCAAGTCCAGAGGCAAGTAGTAGAGCAGTACTTC
.	TRBJ2-3	TRBV10-1	CASSELTSPFTDTQYF	TGCGCCAGCAGTGAGTTGACTAGTCCTTTCACAGATACGCAGTATTTT
.	TRBJ1-2	TRBV27	CASSLAAGYSYGYTF	TGTGCCAGCAGTTTAGCGGCAGGGTACAGCTATGGCTACACCTTC
.	TRBJ2-6	TRBV18	CASSPLSGANVLTF	TGTGCCAGCTCACCCCTCTCTGGGGCCAACGTCCTGACTTTC
.	TRBJ2-7	TRBV27	CASSLSDTSYEQYF	TGTGCCAGCAGTTTATCAGACACCAGCTACGAGCAGTACTTC
TRBD1	TRBJ2-1	TRBV5-6	CASSWDRGDNEQFF	TGCGCCAGCAGCTGGGACAGGGGTGACAATGAGCAGTTCTTC
.	TRBJ2-1	TRBV6-5	CASSYRKGYNEQFF	TGTGCCAGCAGTTACCGAAAGGGGTACAATGAGCAGTTCTTC
.	TRBJ2-7	TRBV5-4	CASSLEVGRVNEQYF	TGTGCCAGCAGCTTGGAGGTCGGGCGGGTCAACGAGCAGTACTTC
.	TRBJ2-2	TRBV7-2	CATARTRVSTGELFF	TGTGCCACCGCCCGAACCCGGGTTAGCACCGGGGAGCTGTTTTTT
.	TRBJ1-1	TRBV28	CASKEVLNTEAFF	TGTGCCAGCAAGGAGGTGCTGAACACTGAAGCTTTCTTT
TRBD1	TRBJ1-4	TRBV30	CAWSVGTGAIEKLFF	TGTGCCTGGAGTGTGGGGACAGGTGCTATTGAAAAACTGTTTTTT
.	TRBJ1-1	TRBV15	CATSRQLTGLYTEAFF	TGTGCCACCAGCAGGCAGCTTACAGGGCTTTACACTGAAGCTTTCTTT
.	TRBJ1-1	TRBV28	CASSFGGTEAFF	TGTGCCAGCAGTTTTGGGGGGACTGAAGCTTTCTTT
TRBD2	TRBJ2-7	TRBV14	CASSQGRAAFYEQYF	TGTGCCAGCAGCCAGGGGAGGGCAGCGTTCTACGAGCAGTACTTC
TRBD1	TRBJ2-3	TRBV28	CASSFLKGAATDTQYF	TGTGCCAGCAGTTTTTTAAAGGGGGCGGCAACAGATACGCAGTATTTT
.	TRBJ1-1	TRBV11-2	CASSLARGNTEAFF	TGTGCCAGCAGCTTAGCCAGGGGGAACACTGAAGCTTTCTTT
.	TRBJ1-2	TRBV6-1	CASRSQGLFPYGYTF	TGTGCCAGCAGGTCCCAGGGACTTTTCCCCTATGGCTACACCTTC